A single sample is the source of the 21 T cell receptor beta chains below, sequenced in a study of blood T cells in healthy people across ages. For the second PCR, which ran for about 7 to 11 cycles, a sample-barcoded 5' primer and a J-beta primer mix were used. From the 5' RACE reads, TCRdb called clonotypes with MiXCR, one entry per CDR3 protein. The sample shows hundreds of thousands of distinct CDR3 sequences, 52% of them seen only once. Sequencing input: blood. The receptors were sampled from a woman of 80 years or more in good health.

The chain links TRBV29-1 to TRBJ2-2; D possibly corresponds to TRBD1 (5 bases). Per germline, CDR1 SQVTM and CDR2 ANQGSEA. The germline V and J ends were trimmed by 0 bases and 0 bases, with 8 bases remaining between them. The CDR3 is 15 residues long. The CDR3 reads CSVEEDSANTGELFF. CDR3 coding DNA: TGCAGCGTTGAAGAAGACAGTGCGAACACCGGGGAGCTGTTTTTT.

The V call is TRBV27, the J call TRBJ2-3; no clear D. Trimming shortened V by 5 bases and J by 0 bases, and 12 bases separated the two germline ends. This CDR3 has 15 amino acids. CDR1 and CDR2 from the germline V gene are MNHEY and SMNVEV (reference sequence). CDR3: CASSTRVFSTDTQYF. CDR3 in DNA: TGTGCCAGCAGTACCCGGGTGTTTAGCACAGATACGCAGTATTTT.

V and J are TRBV6-5 and TRBJ1-5; 9 nucleotides agree with TRBD1. V lost 6 bases and J lost 3; bases outside the gene matches: 3. The germline V gene encodes CDR1 MNHEY and CDR2 SVGAGI. This CDR3 has 14 residues. The DNA of the CDR3 is TGTGCCAGCAGGGGACAGGGCCTCAATCAGCCCCAGCATTTT. It encodes CASRGQGLNQPQHF.

This clonotype was seen once. This may be a read error: a much more frequent sequence differs by one nucleotide. The CDR3 coding sequence is TGTGCCAGCAATACTAGCGGGACATTCGCAGATACGCAGTATTTT. Protein sequence: CASNTSGTFADTQYF. V usage is TRBV7-2 and J usage is TRBJ2-3, with TRBD2 matching 10 bases. V gave up 7 bases and J gave up 4 bases; unmatched junction bases: 8. The CDR3 contains 15 residues. Germline V gene data show CDR1 as SGHTA and CDR2 as FQGNSA.

Only one count was recorded for this clonotype. The chain has TRBV6-6 and TRBJ2-7; 7 bases align to TRBD2. This CDR3 has 14 amino acids. V lost 6 bases, J lost 7 bases, and 12 bases stayed unmatched. Germline V gives CDR1 MNHNY, CDR2 SVGAGI (reference sequence). CDR3 DNA sequence: TGTGCCAGCAGCAGACTAGCAGGAACTAGGGAGCAGTACTTC. This sequence encodes CASSRLAGTREQYF.

The chain couples TRBV7-2 to TRBJ2-3, with TRBD2 identical over 9 bases. The J segment lost 4 bases and the V segment lost 1 base, leaving 6 bases of the junction unmatched. CDR3 length equals 16 residues. Germline V CDR1 and CDR2: SGHTA, FQGNSA. CDR3 protein: CASSLDAGGAADTQYF. CDR3 in DNA: TGTGCCAGCAGCTTAGATGCGGGGGGGGCCGCAGATACGCAGTATTTT. The full variable domain, with the rest looked up from reference TRBV7-2 and TRBJ2-3, is GAGVSQSPSNKVTEKGKDVELRCDPISGHTALYWYRQSLGQGLEFLIYFQGNSAPDKSGLPSDRFSAERTGGSVSTLTIQRTQQEDSAVYLCASSLDAGGAADTQYFGPGTRLTVL.

This clonotype was observed many times. The chain has TRBV27 and TRBJ2-4, with 13 positions matching TRBD2. With V trimmed by 5 bases and J by 8 bases, 6 bases remained unmatched. The CDR3 loop spans 15 amino acids. Germline V gene data show CDR1 as MNHEY and CDR2 as SMNVEV (reference sequence). CDR3 in DNA: TGTGCCAGCAGTCCACGGACTAGCGGGAGCTACATTCAGTACTTC. It codes for CASSPRTSGSYIQYF.

The chain employs TRBV6-2 or TRBV6-3 and TRBJ1-2; tentatively, D is TRBD1 (5 bases). CDR1 MNHEY and CDR2 SVGEGT come from the germline V gene. V lost 5 bases, J lost 8 bases, and 24 bases lay in between. This CDR3 spans 16 amino acids. This CDR3 reads CASSVTGTGSLEGYTF. CDR3 DNA sequence: TGTGCCAGCAGTGTTACCGGGACCGGGAGTCTGGAGGGCTACACCTTC.

This clonotype was detected ten times or more. The V call is TRBV20-1, the J call TRBJ2-3, with 8 nucleotides matching TRBD2. CDR1 is DFQATT, CDR2 SNEGSKA, per germline (reference sequence). With 0 bases clipped from V and 4 bases from J, the junction kept 3 bases outside the gene matches. CDR3 size: 14 residues. CDR3 sequence (DNA): TGCAGTGCTAGAGATGCACTAGCGGCAGATACGCAGTATTTT. This sequence encodes CSARDALAADTQYF.

J is TRBJ1-1 and V is TRBV29-1, with a tentative D call TRBD1 (6 bases). Trimming removed 7 bases at V and 4 bases at J, with 34 bases between. CDR1 is SQVTM and CDR2 is ANQGSEA in the germline V gene. The CDR3 spans 19 residues. The CDR3 protein is CSALGQFADFRTGRTEAFF. As DNA, the CDR3 is TGCAGCGCCTTAGGACAGTTTGCTGATTTTCGGACGGGACGCACTGAAGCTTTCTTT.

The rearrangement uses TRBV27 and TRBJ2-3, with D possibly TRBD1 on 6 matching bases. The V end lost 4 bases, the J end lost 6 bases, and 23 bases lay between the germline ends. This CDR3 comprises 17 residues. CDR1 MNHEY and CDR2 SMNVEV come from the germline V gene (reference sequence). In DNA, the CDR3 is TGTGCCAGCAGTTCCTCCCAGGGCGGCACAAGGGGGGATACGCAGTATTTT. Amino acids: CASSSSQGGTRGDTQYF.

The genes are TRBV27 and TRBJ1-1; maybe TRBD1 (5 bases). Trimming took 2 bases from V and 5 from J, leaving 12 bases between them. Germline lookup yields CDR1 MNHEY and CDR2 SMNVEV (reference sequence). The CDR3 has 14 amino acids. The CDR3 DNA reads TGTGCCAGCAGTTTAAAGGGGAAGCAGACTGAAGCTTTCTTT. Translation: CASSLKGKQTEAFF.

V and J are TRBV7-8 and TRBJ2-1, with 8 bases that match TRBD2. J lost 15 bases, V lost 4 bases, and 14 bases had no gene match. The CDR3 totals 14 residues. CDR1 and CDR2 (germline): SGHVS, FQNEAQ. CDR3 nucleotides: TGTGCCAGCAGCTCACTAGCGGACGGTATGATGCGGTTCTTC. Encoded protein: CASSSLADGMMRFF.

As for this clonotype: A read error is possible here, since a much larger clone lies one base away. The gene calls are TRBV10-3 and TRBJ1-4; TRBD1 aligns across 8 bases. Germline CDR1 and CDR2: ENHRY and SYGVKD. This CDR3 is built from 14 residues. This chain's CDR3 is CVTRETGVDEKLFF. The CDR3 DNA reads TGTGTCACCAGGGAGACAGGGGTTGATGAAAAACTGTTTTTT.

The chain is built from TRBV3-1 and TRBJ1-1; 8 bases agree with TRBD1. This CDR3 is 15 amino acids long. Germline CDR1 reads LGHDT; CDR2 reads YNNKEL (reference sequence). Germline trimming cut 6 bases from V and 1 base from J; bases unmatched to any gene: 7. The CDR3 DNA reads as TGTGCCAGCAGTACAGGGGGAATCCGGAACACTGAAGCTTTCTTT. Amino acids: CASSTGGIRNTEAFF.

In regard to this clonotype: It is unclear where the CDR3 begins or ends on the DNA, so no DNA is shown, and the CDR3 is as TCRdb lists it. The chain recombines TRBV7-3 with TRBJ2-2; the table's D call of TRBD1 was not tested on the DNA. The CDR3 length is 22 residues, termini included. Looked up from germline, CDR1 is SGHTA and CDR2 is FQGTGA. The CDR3 reads CASSLQSVSYNEQFFGPGELFF.

This chain links TRBV11-3 with TRBJ2-1, with D unclear. CDR1 is SGHNT and CDR2 is YENEEA in the germline V gene. The V and J ends lost 4 bases and 0 bases respectively, with 7 bases between them. The CDR3 has 14 amino acids. The CDR3 bases are TGTGCCAGCAGCTCCAAGAGCTCCTACAATGAGCAGTTCTTC. Encoded protein: CASSSKSSYNEQFF.

The chain employs TRBV7-2 and TRBJ1-2; maybe TRBD1 (6 bases). Trimming took off 5 bases at V and 5 bases at J, with 15 bases between the two ends. Germline values: CDR1 SGHTA, CDR2 FQGNSA. CDR3 length: 14 residues. The DNA for the CDR3 is TGTGCCAGCAGCACCCCGGACAGCCGGTATGGCTACACCTTC. Amino acid sequence: CASSTPDSRYGYTF.

The chain combines TRBV4-1 with TRBJ2-1; 13 nucleotides align to TRBD2. The CDR3 length is 18 residues. The V segment lost 1 base and the J segment 10 bases; nucleotides outside the gene matches: 13. Germline values: CDR1 MGHRA, CDR2 YSYEKL. CDR3 amino acids: CASSQVDLGLAGANEQFF. In DNA form, the CDR3 reads TGCGCCAGCAGCCAAGTGGACCTCGGACTAGCGGGGGCCAACGAGCAGTTCTTC.

In this sample, this clonotype turned up once. This may be a read error: a much more frequent sequence differs by one nucleotide. J is TRBJ2-2 and V is TRBV12-3 or TRBV12-4, with 9 bases lining up with TRBD2. The CDR3 totals 15 residues. The CDR3 DNA sequence: TGTGCCGGCAGTTTAGAAAGCGGGAGGACCGGGGAGCTGTTTTTT. It encodes CAGSLESGRTGELFF.

This clonotype was found many times. The gene calls are TRBV29-1 and TRBJ2-1; tentatively, D is TRBD2 (5 bases). Germline V CDR1 and CDR2: SQVTM, ANQGSEA. This CDR3 comprises 12 residues. Between the trimmed V and J ends, which lost 3 bases and 4 bases, there was a span of 7 bases. CDR3 sequence reads: CSVDREYNEQFF. CDR3 coding DNA: TGCAGCGTTGATAGGGAGTACAATGAGCAGTTCTTC.